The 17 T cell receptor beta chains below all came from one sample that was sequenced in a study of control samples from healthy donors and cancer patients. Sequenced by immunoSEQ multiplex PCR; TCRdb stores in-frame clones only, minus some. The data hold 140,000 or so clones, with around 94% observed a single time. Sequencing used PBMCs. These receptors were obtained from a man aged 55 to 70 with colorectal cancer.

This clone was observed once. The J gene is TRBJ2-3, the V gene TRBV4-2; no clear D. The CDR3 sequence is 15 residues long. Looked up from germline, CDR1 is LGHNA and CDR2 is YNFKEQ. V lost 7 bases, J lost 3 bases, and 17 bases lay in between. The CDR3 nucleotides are TGTGCCAGCACTACAAGGCGGCTAGAAACAGATACGCAGTATTTT. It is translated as CASTTRRLETDTQYF.

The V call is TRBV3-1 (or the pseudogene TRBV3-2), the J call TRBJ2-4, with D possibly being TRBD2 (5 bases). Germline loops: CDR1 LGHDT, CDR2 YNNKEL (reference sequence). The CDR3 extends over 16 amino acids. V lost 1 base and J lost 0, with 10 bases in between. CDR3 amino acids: CASSQGAGVAKNIQYF. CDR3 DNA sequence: TGTGCCAGCAGCCAAGGAGCCGGGGTAGCCAAAAACATTCAGTACTTC.

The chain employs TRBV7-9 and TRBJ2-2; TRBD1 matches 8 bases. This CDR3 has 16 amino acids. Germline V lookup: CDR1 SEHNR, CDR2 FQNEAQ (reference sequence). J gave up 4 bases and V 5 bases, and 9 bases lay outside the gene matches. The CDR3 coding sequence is TGTGCCAGCAGCCTTACAGGGGGAGAAGCCACCGGGGAGCTGTTTTTT. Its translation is CASSLTGGEATGELFF.

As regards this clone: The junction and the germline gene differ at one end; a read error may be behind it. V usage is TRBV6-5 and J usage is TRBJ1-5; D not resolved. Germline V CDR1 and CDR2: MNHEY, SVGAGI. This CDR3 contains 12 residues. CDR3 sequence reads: CASTVTKQPRHF. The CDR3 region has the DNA TGTGCCAGCACCGTTACGAAGCAGCCCCGGCATTTT.

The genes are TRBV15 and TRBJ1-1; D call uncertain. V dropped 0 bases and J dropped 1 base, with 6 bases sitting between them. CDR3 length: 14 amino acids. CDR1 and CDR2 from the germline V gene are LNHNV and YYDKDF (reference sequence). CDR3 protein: CATSRDVENTEAFF. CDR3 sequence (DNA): TGTGCCACCAGCAGAGATGTGGAGAACACTGAAGCTTTCTTT.

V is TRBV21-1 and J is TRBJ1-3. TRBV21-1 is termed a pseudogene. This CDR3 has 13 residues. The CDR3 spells CASSNGSGNTIYF. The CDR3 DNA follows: TGTGCCAGCAGCAATGGGTCTGGAAACACCATATATTTT.

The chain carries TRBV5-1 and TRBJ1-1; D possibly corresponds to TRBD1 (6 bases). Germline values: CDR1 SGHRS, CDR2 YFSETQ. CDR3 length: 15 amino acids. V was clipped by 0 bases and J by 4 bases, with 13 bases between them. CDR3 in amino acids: CASSLVGGGSTEAFF. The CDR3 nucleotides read TGCGCCAGCAGCTTGGTAGGGGGGGGGAGCACTGAAGCTTTCTTT.

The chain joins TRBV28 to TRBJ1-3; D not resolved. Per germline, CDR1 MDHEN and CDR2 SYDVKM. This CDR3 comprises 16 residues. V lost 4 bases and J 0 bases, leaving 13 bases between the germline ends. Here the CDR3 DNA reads TGTGCCAGCAGTTCCCACCGGACTGCCTCTGGAAACACCATATATTTT. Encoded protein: CASSSHRTASGNTIYF.

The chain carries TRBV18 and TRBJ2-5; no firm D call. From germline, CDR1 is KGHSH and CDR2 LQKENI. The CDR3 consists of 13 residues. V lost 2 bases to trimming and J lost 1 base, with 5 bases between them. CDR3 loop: CASSPGSQETQYF. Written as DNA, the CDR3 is TGTGCCAGCTCACCAGGGTCCCAAGAGACCCAGTACTTC.

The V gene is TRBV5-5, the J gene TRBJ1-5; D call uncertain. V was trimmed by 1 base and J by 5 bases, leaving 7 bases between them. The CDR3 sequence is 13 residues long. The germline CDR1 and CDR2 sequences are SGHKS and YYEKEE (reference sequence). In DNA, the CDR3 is TGTGCCAGCAGCTTGCAAGGAGATCAGCCCCAGCATTTT. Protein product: CASSLQGDQPQHF.

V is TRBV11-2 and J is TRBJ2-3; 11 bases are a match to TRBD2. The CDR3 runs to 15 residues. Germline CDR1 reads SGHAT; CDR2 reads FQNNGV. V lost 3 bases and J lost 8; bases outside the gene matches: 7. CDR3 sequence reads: CASSLRTSGQGTQYF. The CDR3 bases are TGTGCCAGCAGCTTGCGGACTAGCGGGCAAGGTACGCAGTATTTT.

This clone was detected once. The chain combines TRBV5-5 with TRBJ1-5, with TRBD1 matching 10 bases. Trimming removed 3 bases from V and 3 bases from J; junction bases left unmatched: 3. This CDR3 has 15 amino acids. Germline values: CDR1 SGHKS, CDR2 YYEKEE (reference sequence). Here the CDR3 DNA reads TGTGCCAGCAGCTGGGGGACAGGGGACAATCAGCCCCAGCATTTT. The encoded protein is CASSWGTGDNQPQHF.

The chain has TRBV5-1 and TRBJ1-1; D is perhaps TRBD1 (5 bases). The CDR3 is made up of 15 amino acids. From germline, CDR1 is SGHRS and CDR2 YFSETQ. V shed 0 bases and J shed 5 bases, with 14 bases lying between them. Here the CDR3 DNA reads TGCGCCAGCAGCTTGGCCGGAGACAGCGTGACTGAAGCTTTCTTT. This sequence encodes CASSLAGDSVTEAFF.

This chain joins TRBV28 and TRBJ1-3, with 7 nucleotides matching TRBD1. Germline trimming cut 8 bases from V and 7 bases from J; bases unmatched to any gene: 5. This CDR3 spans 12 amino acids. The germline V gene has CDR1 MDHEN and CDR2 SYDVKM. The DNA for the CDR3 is TGTGCCAGCCAGACAGGGATTAACACCATATATTTT. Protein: CASQTGINTIYF.

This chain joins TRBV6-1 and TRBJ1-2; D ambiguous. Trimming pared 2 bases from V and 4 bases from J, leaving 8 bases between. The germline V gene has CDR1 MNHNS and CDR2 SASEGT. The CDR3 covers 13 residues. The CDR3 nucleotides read TGTGCCAGCAGTGAACCGGCTATCTATGGCTACACCTTC. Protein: CASSEPAIYGYTF.

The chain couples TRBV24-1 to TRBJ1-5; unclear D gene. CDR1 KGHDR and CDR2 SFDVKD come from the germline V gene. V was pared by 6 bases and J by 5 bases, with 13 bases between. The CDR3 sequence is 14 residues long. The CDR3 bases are TGTGCCACCAGTTCGGTAGGGCGGGATCAGCCCCAGCATTTT. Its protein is CATSSVGRDQPQHF.

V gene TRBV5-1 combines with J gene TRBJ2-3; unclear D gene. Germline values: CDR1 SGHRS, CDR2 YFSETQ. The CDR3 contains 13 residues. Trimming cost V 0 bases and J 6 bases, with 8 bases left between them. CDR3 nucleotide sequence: TGCGCCAGCAGCTTGGCCGGCTTGGATACGCAGTATTTT. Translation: CASSLAGLDTQYF.